A selection of T cell receptor beta chains follows, all from one sample in a study of blood T cell repertoires in COVID-19. The method was immunoSEQ multiplex PCR; TCRdb's version includes in-frame clones alone and lacks a portion of them. The sample lists some 330,000 clones, more than 75% seen once, with 4% in the top ten. Sequenced material: peripheral blood. The receptors were gathered from a woman aged 50 to 60 with active or convalescent COVID-19. Each CDR3 is given with its conserved first and last residue. Each record gives: clone size, V gene, CDR3 protein. Clone size is stated in some rows and not others, as once, few, many or a class when expanded.

>NA|TRBV14
CASSQPAGLPYEQYF
>NA|TRBV11-3
CASSPRTGTGELFF
>NA|TRBV4-3
CASSPLDRGRGADTQYF
>NA|TRBV15
CATSKGQTYEQYF
>NA|TRBV7-9
CASSAGLAGEGYNEQFF
>NA|TRBV6-5
CASSYSFPHTYEQYF
>NA|TRBV21-1
CARMGTSTSGANVLTF
>NA|TRBV11-3
CASSWEGGTGNEQFF
>NA|TRBV27
CASSPIAGVRADTQYF
>NA|TRBV19
CASTVDRLNTEAFF
>NA|TRBV7-2
CASSLSQTGGTGQYF
>NA|TRBV6-6
CASSPGQWLEGNQPQHF
>NA|TRBV14
CASSQGTGRGNTEAFF
>NA|TRBV15
CATSRDSGGTEAFF
>NA|TRBV7-3
CASSFRVQETQYF
>NA|TRBV10-3
CAISESIKRERSTEAFF
>NA|TRBV6-5
CASQTGGETQYF
>NA|TRBV5-4
CASRIGTSGGVTYNEQFF
>NA|TRBV9
CASSVGLAGAGVSYEQYF
>NA|TRBV4-3
CASSQLTGGYEQYF
>NA|TRBV2
CASSEDRGPEAFF
>NA|TRBV11-2
CASSQWGDGYTF
>NA|TRBV6-6
CASSYLTGASYEQYF
>few|TRBV7-3
CASSPTGPNEQFF
>NA|TRBV27
CASSPSQYSEAFF
>NA|TRBV5-1
CASSLISGGASNEQFF
>few|TRBV28
CASSLSRGTGANGYTF
>NA|TRBV7-9
CASSEPGQGETQYF
>NA|TRBV29-1
CSVEDQRTEAFF
>NA|TRBV5-4
CASSLDGGTQYF
>once|TRBV6-2/TRBV6-3
CASSWGDGYTF
>few|TRBV28
CASSKPTGGNQPQHF
>NA|TRBV28
CASNRSGGSGNTIYF
>NA|TRBV24-1
CATSDTRQGGSYEQYF
>NA|TRBV7-7
CASSLDTVQETQYF
>NA|TRBV27
CASSPGPTGRGNTIYF
>few|TRBV5-8
CASSLVQGYSNQPQHF
>NA|TRBV7-8
CASSLGAGTDTQYF
>NA|TRBV10-1
CASSDPGQTTDTQYF
>NA|TRBV12-2
CASRLGLAGGYSSDEQFF
>NA|TRBV2
CASSSRLSTDTQYF
>few|TRBV5-4
CASSLGDRDFYGYTF
>NA|TRBV5-1
CASGRLAGGTIYEQYF
>NA|TRBV28
CASSLEDEQYF
>NA|TRBV3-1/TRBV3-2
CASTFSGSGTEAFF
>NA|TRBV5-1
CASSLDRDYEQYF
>NA|TRBV11-3
CASSQSVKDRGLTTNYGYTF
>NA|TRBV6-5
CASSYSSTGNTEAFF